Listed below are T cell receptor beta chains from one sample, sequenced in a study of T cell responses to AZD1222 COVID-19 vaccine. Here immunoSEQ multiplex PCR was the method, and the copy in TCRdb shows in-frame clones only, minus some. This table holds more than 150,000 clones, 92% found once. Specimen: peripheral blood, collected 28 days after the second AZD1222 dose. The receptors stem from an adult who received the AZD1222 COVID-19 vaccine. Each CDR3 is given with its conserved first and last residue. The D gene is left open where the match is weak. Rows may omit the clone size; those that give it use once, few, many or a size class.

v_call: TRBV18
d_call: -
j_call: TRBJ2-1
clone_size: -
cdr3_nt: TGTGCCAGCTCACCGGGACTTCTACCAAACAATGAGCAGTTCTTC
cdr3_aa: CASSPGLLPNNEQFF

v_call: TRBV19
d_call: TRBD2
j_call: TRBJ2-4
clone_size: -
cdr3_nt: TGTGGGACTAGCGGGGGTCGAGGTGAAGCCAAAAACATTCAGTACTTC
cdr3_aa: CGTSGGRGEAKNIQYF

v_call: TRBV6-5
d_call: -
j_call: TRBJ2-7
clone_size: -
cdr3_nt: TGTGCCAGCAGGCCAGACAGTTACTACGAGCAGTACTTC
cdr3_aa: CASRPDSYYEQYF

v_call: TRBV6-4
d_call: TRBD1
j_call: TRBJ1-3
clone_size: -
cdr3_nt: TGTGCCAGCACCAGGACAGGGAATAAGGGAAACACCATATATTTT
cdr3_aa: CASTRTGNKGNTIYF

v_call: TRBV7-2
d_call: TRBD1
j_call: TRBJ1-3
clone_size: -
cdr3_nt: TGTGCCAGCAGCGATGGGACAGGGACAGGCGGAAACACCATATATTTT
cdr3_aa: CASSDGTGTGGNTIYF

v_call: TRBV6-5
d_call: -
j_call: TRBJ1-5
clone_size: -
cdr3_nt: TGTGCCAGCAGTCCGCTAAAATGGCAGCCCCAGCATTTT
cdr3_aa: CASSPLKWQPQHF

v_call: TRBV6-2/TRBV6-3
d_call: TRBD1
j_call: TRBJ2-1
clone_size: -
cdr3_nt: TGTGCCACCACCCCCCCCGGGACAGACGCGAATGAGCAGTTCTTC
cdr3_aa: CATTPPGTDANEQFF

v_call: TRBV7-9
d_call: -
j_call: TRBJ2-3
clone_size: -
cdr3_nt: TGTGCCAGCCTCCCGCTGGCAGATACGCAGTATTTT
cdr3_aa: CASLPLADTQYF

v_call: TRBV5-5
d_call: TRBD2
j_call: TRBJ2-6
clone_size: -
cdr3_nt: TGTGCCAGCAGCTTGGAGGGAGGGTCTGGGGCCAACGTCCTGACTTTC
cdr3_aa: CASSLEGGSGANVLTF

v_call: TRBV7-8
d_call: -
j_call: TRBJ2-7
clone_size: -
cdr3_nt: TGTGCCAGCAGCTCCTGGGGCAAGGTCTACGAGCAGTACTTC
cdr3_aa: CASSSWGKVYEQYF

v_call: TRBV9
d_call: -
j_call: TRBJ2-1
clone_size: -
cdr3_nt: TGTGCCAGCAGCGTAGCCCCTTGGGGGAGCAGCTCCTACAATGAGCAGTTCTTC
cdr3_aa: CASSVAPWGSSSYNEQFF

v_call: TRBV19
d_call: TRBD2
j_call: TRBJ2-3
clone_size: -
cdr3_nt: TGTGCCAGTAGTATGGTTCTAGCGGGAGAGAAAGATACGCAGTATTTT
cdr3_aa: CASSMVLAGEKDTQYF

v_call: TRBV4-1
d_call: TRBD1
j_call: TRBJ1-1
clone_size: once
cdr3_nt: TGCGCCAGCAGCCTAGGAGGACAGGGCGGCACTGAAGCTTTCTTT
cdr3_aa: CASSLGGQGGTEAFF

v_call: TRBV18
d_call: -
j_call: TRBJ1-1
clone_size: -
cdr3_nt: TGTGCCAGCTCACAATCCGTTAGAAGGGGAGCTAACACTGAAGCTTTCTTT
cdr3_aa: CASSQSVRRGANTEAFF

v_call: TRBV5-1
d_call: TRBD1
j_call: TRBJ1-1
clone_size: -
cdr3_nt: TGCGCCAGCAGCGCCGGGACAGGGGAAAGCGCTGAAGCTTTCTTT
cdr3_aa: CASSAGTGESAEAFF

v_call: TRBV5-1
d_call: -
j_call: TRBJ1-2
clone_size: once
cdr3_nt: TGCGCCAGCAGCTTGGAACCCACTCCCCATGGCTACACCTTC
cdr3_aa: CASSLEPTPHGYTF

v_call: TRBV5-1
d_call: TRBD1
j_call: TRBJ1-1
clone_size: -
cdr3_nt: TGCGCCAGCAGCTTGGATCGCCGGGCAGGGGGTAAGAATACTGAAGCTTTCTTT
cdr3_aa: CASSLDRRAGGKNTEAFF

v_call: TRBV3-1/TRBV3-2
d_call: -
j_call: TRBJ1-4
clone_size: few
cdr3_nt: TGTGCCAGCAGCCAAGGCTTGGACAGAAATGAAAAACTGTTTTTT
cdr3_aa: CASSQGLDRNEKLFF

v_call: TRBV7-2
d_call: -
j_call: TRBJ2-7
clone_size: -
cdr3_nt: TGTGCCAGCAGCTTAGACAGGGGGGGTTACGAGCAGTACTTC
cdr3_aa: CASSLDRGGYEQYF

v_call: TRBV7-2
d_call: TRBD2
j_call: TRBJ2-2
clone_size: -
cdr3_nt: TGTGCCAGCAGCTCAACTAGCGGGAGATCCGGGGAGCTGTTTTTT
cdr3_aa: CASSSTSGRSGELFF

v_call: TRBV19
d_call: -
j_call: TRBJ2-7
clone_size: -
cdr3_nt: TGTGCCAGTAGTATTATGGCAGGCTCCTACGAGCAGTACTTC
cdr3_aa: CASSIMAGSYEQYF

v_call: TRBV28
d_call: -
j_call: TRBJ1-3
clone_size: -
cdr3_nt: TGTGCCAGCAGACCGAGGGGGTCCTCTGGAAACACCATATATTTT
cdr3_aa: CASRPRGSSGNTIYF

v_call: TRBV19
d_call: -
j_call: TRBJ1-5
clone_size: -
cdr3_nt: TGTGCCAGTAGTACCCGGGACTATAGCAATCAGCCCCAGCATTTT
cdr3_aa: CASSTRDYSNQPQHF

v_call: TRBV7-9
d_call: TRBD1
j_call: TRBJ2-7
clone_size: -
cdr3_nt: TGTGCCAGCATCCCCGGGACAGGGAGTATATTCTACGAGCAGTACTTC
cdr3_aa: CASIPGTGSIFYEQYF

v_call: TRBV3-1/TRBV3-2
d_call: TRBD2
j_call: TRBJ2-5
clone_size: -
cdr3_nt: TGTGCCAGCAGCCGAGCTGGGACTAGCGGGAGTAGGAAGACCCAGTACTTC
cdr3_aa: CASSRAGTSGSRKTQYF

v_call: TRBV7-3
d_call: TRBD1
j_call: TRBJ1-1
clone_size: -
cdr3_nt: TGTGCCAGCAGCTTAGGGGCGACAGGGGGTTTGAACACTGAAGCTTTCTTT
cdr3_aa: CASSLGATGGLNTEAFF

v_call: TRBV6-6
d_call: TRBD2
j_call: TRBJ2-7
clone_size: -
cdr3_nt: TGTGCCAGCAGTCCCCTTGCGACTAGCGGAAACTACGAGCAGTACTTC
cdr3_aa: CASSPLATSGNYEQYF

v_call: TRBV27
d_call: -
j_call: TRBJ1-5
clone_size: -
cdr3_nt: TGTGCCAGCAGTTTTATTGGCAATCAGCCCCAGCATTTT
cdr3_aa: CASSFIGNQPQHF

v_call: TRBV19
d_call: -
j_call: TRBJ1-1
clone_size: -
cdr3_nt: TGTGCCAGTAGTACTAGATTGCTGAATAGGGACAAACATGAAGCTTTCTTT
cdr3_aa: CASSTRLLNRDKHEAFF

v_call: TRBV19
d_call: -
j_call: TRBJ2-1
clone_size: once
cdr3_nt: TGTGCCAGTAGTACCGGCTACAATGAGCAGTTCTTC
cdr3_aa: CASSTGYNEQFF

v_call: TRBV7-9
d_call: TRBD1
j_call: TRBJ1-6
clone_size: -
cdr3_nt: TGTGCCAGCAGCTATCAGGGGGCTGATAATTCACCCCTCCACTTT
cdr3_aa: CASSYQGADNSPLHF

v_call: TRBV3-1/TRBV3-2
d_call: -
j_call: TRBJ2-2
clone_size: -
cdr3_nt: TGTGCCAGCAGCCAAGGGGGGACCGGGGAGCTGTTTTTT
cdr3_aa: CASSQGGTGELFF

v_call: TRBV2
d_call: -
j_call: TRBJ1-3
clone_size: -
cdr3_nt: TGTGCCAGCAGCTCCGGGATGCGAGGGGGAAACACCATATATTTT
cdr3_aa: CASSSGMRGGNTIYF

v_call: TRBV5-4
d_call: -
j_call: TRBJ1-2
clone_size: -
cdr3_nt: TGTGCCAGCAGCTTGGACGGAGGCTATGGCTACACCTTC
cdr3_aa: CASSLDGGYGYTF

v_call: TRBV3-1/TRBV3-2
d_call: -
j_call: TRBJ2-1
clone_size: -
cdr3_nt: TGTGCCAGCAGCCCGAACCATCTCATGGGTGAGCAGTTCTTC
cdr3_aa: CASSPNHLMGEQFF

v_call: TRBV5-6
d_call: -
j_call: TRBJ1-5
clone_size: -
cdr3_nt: TGTGCCAGCAGCTCGACAGGAGATAGCAATCAGCCCCAGCATTTT
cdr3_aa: CASSSTGDSNQPQHF

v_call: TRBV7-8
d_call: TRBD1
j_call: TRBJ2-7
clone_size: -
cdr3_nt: TGTGCCAGCAGCTTAGGCCCGACAGGGGGGTACGAGCAGTACTTC
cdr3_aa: CASSLGPTGGYEQYF

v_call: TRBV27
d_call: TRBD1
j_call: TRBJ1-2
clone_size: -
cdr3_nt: TGTGCCAGCAGTTTATCGGGAGGGACAGGGCCGGGAGGCTACACCTTC
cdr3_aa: CASSLSGGTGPGGYTF

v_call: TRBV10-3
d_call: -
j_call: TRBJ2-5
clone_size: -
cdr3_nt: TGTGCCACTTGGACAAACACCCACCAAGAGACCCAGTACTTC
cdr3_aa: CATWTNTHQETQYF